The next 32 T cell receptor beta chains were all read from a single sample in a study of neurological immune-mediated disorders. One entry per CDR3 protein results from TCRdb running MiXCR on the 5' RACE reads. In the table there are roughly 3,900 distinct CDR3 sequences, 32% of which are singletons. The sample was CD8+ T cells from blood. Receptors were obtained from a man between 50 and 59 years old with HTLV-1-associated myelopathy (HAM/TSP).

This clonotype was seen repeatedly, ten times or more. The chain uses TRBV29-1 and TRBJ2-1, with 8 bases identical to TRBD1. The trim removed 7 bases at V and 3 bases at J, leaving 2 bases unmatched. Germline loops: CDR1 SQVTM, CDR2 ANQGSEA. The CDR3 has 12 residues. The CDR3 nucleotides read TGCAGCGGGGACAGGAACTACAATGAGCAGTTCTTC. This sequence encodes CSGDRNYNEQFF.

Turning to this clonotype: Because the CDR3's place on the DNA is in doubt, the DNA is left out and the CDR3 is given as listed by TCRdb. The chain carries TRBV10-3 and TRBJ2-1; the D call of TRBD1 is as the table states it, not checked on the DNA. Germline V gene data show CDR1 as ENHRY and CDR2 as SYGVKD. A total of 21 residues make up the CDR3, ends included. CDR3 region: CANRTVSGANVLTFGAYEQFF.

By share, this clonotype ranks as large. The chain employs TRBV5-1 and TRBJ2-7, with 7 bases matching TRBD1. There are 13 residues in the CDR3. Germline assignment: CDR1 SGHRS and CDR2 YFSETQ. V lost 6 bases, J lost 3 bases, and 6 bases stayed unmatched. This CDR3 is CASTQDRSYEQYF. The DNA of the CDR3 is TGCGCCAGCACTCAGGACAGGAGCTACGAGCAGTACTTC.

This clonotype was recorded a few times. This chain joins TRBV12-3 or TRBV12-4 and TRBJ2-3; 8 nucleotides match TRBD2. The length of the CDR3 is 14 residues. V dropped 3 bases and J dropped 6; count of bases not matched to a gene: 5. This CDR3 is CASSFVGGADTQYF. As DNA, the CDR3 is TGTGCCAGCAGTTTTGTCGGGGGGGCTGATACGCAGTATTTT.

This clonotype was counted ten times or more. The rearrangement joins TRBV5-1 to TRBJ2-1; 7 nucleotides align to TRBD2. Germline CDR1 SGHRS, CDR2 YFSETQ. J gave up 8 bases and V 0 bases, and 5 bases lay outside the gene matches. The CDR3 spans 14 residues. In nucleotides, the CDR3 is TGCGCCAGCAGCTTGGGAGCGGGGTCCCATGAGCAGTTCTTC. Protein sequence: CASSLGAGSHEQFF.

This clonotype was seen ten or more times. The chain combines TRBV6-5 with TRBJ2-5; the D is unclear. Between the trimmed V and J ends, which lost 2 bases and 4 bases, there was a span of 2 bases. The CDR3 consists of 11 residues. Germline V lookup: CDR1 MNHEY, CDR2 SVGAGI. Here the CDR3 DNA reads TGTGCCAGCAGTTACGGAGAGACCCAGTACTTC. Protein product: CASSYGETQYF.

This clonotype was counted many times. The CDR3 region is CASSLGGSNTEAFF. As DNA, the CDR3 is TGTGCCAGCAGTTTGGGGGGCTCGAACACTGAAGCTTTCTTT. V is TRBV27 and J is TRBJ1-1; a weak D match, TRBD1 (6 bases). Germline loops: CDR1 MNHEY, CDR2 SMNVEV (reference sequence). The CDR3 covers 14 residues. The germline V and J ends were trimmed by 3 bases and 1 base, with 9 bases remaining between them.

This clonotype was observed at least ten times. This chain uses TRBV19 with TRBJ2-1; possible D gene TRBD2, 5 bases. The CDR3 loop spans 13 amino acids. The germline V gene has CDR1 LNHDA and CDR2 SQIVND (reference sequence). V lost 2 bases to trimming and J lost 7 bases, with 9 bases between them. CDR3 DNA sequence: TGTGCCAGTAGTATATCGAGCGGAAATGAGCAGTTCTTC. Its translation: CASSISSGNEQFF.

This chain joins TRBV4-2 and TRBJ2-7; D remains unclear. This CDR3 is 12 amino acids long. V lost 1 base to trimming and J lost 6 bases, with 7 bases between them. Looked up from germline, CDR1 is LGHNA and CDR2 is YNFKEQ. The chain's CDR3 is CASSQAVGEQYF. In DNA form, the CDR3 reads TGTGCCAGCAGCCAAGCCGTCGGCGAGCAGTACTTC.

The rearrangement joins TRBV18 to TRBJ1-1; D possibly corresponds to TRBD1 (5 bases). Germline V gene data show CDR1 as KGHSH and CDR2 as LQKENI. The CDR3 runs 14 residues. Deletions cut 0 bases from V and 6 bases from J, with 11 bases between. CDR3 protein: CASSPPRQSPEAFF. CDR3 nucleotide sequence: TGTGCCAGCTCACCACCGAGACAGAGTCCTGAAGCTTTCTTT. Combining the CDR3 with reference TRBV18 and TRBJ1-1 gives the whole variable domain NAGVMQNPRHLVRRRGQEARLRCSPMKGHSHVYWYRQLPEEGLKFMVYLQKENIIDESGMPKERFSAEFPKEGPSILRIQQVVRGDSAAYFCASSPPRQSPEAFFGQGTRLTVV.

The chain recombines TRBV3-1 with TRBJ2-2; TRBD1 might be the D (5 bases). The CDR3 is made up of 16 amino acids. Trimming stripped 1 base from V and 1 base from J, with 10 bases between. CDR1 LGHDT and CDR2 YNNKEL come from the germline V gene (reference sequence). The CDR3 DNA sequence: TGTGCCAGCAGCCAAGCTTTAGGGGAGAACACCGGGGAGCTGTTTTTT. Amino acid sequence: CASSQALGENTGELFF.

With regard to this clonotype: The junction departs from the called germline gene at one end, perhaps through a read error. The genes are TRBV12-3 or TRBV12-4 and TRBJ1-2, with 8 bases aligning to TRBD1. The CDR3 covers 11 residues. CDR3 nucleotides: TGTGTCAGCAATACCACAGGGGGGAACACCTTC. Its translation: CVSNTTGGNTF.

This clonotype was seen a handful of times. CDR3 sequence (DNA): TGTGCCAGCAGGCCTACCTACTCCTACGAGCAGTACTTC. Translated, it gives CASRPTYSYEQYF. The genes are TRBV12-3 or TRBV12-4 and TRBJ2-7; D gene uncertain. The CDR3 has 13 residues. Between the trimmed V and J ends, which lost 6 bases and 0 bases, there was a span of 9 bases.

This clonotype is labeled as medium-sized. This chain joins TRBV7-9 and TRBJ2-5, with TRBD1 matching over 9 bases. The CDR3 loop spans 13 amino acids. The V gene's germline CDR1 is SEHNR and CDR2 FQNEAQ (reference sequence). This chain's CDR3 is CVTKQDRGETQYF. CDR3 nucleotides: TGTGTTACCAAGCAGGACAGGGGAGAGACCCAGTACTTC. Combining the CDR3 with reference TRBV7-9 and TRBJ2-5 gives the whole variable domain DTGVSQNPRHKITKRGQNVTFRCDPISEHNRLYWYRQTLGQGPEFLTYFQNEAQLEKSRLLSDRFSAERPKGSFSTLEIQRTEQGDSAMYLCVTKQDRGETQYFGPGTRLLVL.

This clonotype was seen repeatedly, ten times or more. The chain uses TRBV5-6 and TRBJ2-1; the D gene is possibly TRBD1 (5 bases). The CDR3 is 12 amino acids. Germline CDR1 SGHDT, CDR2 YYEEEE. With 4 bases removed from V and 14 bases from J, the gap between germline ends came to 16 bases. The CDR3 reads CASSPLGRREFF. CDR3 bases: TGTGCCAGCAGCCCCTTGGGGCGACGGGAGTTCTTC.

This clonotype was picked up many times. This sequence joins TRBV7-6 and TRBJ2-1, with TRBD1 matching 7 bases. With 0 bases clipped from V and 4 bases from J, the junction kept 12 bases outside the gene matches. The CDR3 has 18 residues. The germline V gene encodes CDR1 SGHVS and CDR2 FNYEAQ. The CDR3 loop reads CASSLAGPGTEDYNEQFF. In nucleotides, the CDR3 is TGTGCCAGCAGCTTAGCAGGCCCCGGGACAGAAGATTACAATGAGCAGTTCTTC.

The CDR3 bases are TGTGCCAGCAGTTTAGAGGGGGTGGATACGCAGTATTTT. It yields the protein CASSLEGVDTQYF. The chain combines TRBV28 with TRBJ2-3; tentative D call: TRBD1 (6 bases). Deletions cut 2 bases from V and 6 bases from J, with 9 bases between. The CDR3 contains 13 residues. From germline, CDR1 is MDHEN and CDR2 SYDVKM.

This clonotype has ten or more counts. V is TRBV20-1 and J is TRBJ2-7; TRBD2 aligns across 8 bases. With 8 bases clipped from V and 2 bases from J, the junction kept 11 bases outside the gene matches. CDR3 length: 14 amino acids. Germline V lookup: CDR1 DFQATT, CDR2 SNEGSKA (reference sequence). The CDR3 sequence is CSCPAGELPYEQYF. DNA for the CDR3: TGCAGTTGCCCAGCGGGAGAGCTTCCCTACGAGCAGTACTTC.

A word on this clonotype: The limits of the CDR3 on the DNA are not certain, so only TCRdb's listed CDR3 is given. The CDR3 protein is CASSFYICSARDRDTEAFF. The chain recombines TRBV5-1 with TRBJ1-1; the D call TRBD1 from the table was never checked on the DNA. The CDR3 extends over 19 residues, inclusive of both ends. The germline CDR1 and CDR2 sequences are SGHRS and YFSETQ.

The chain links TRBV29-1 to TRBJ1-1; 7 bases match TRBD1. J lost 5 bases, V lost 5 bases, and 8 bases had no gene match. The CDR3 covers 13 residues. Germline CDR1 reads SQVTM; CDR2 reads ANQGSEA. The CDR3 DNA sequence: TGCAGCGTTAAATACAGGGGTGATACTGAAGCTTTCTTT. This gives the protein CSVKYRGDTEAFF.

This clonotype showed up many times. This chain uses TRBV29-1 with TRBJ2-7, with D tentatively TRBD1 (6 bases). Trimming pared 7 bases from V and 5 bases from J, leaving 21 bases between. This CDR3 comprises 14 residues. Germline loops: CDR1 SQVTM, CDR2 ANQGSEA. The CDR3 DNA follows: TGCAGCGCTACGAACAGGGCATCACTGAACGAGCAGTACTTC. Translated: CSATNRASLNEQYF.

This clonotype was counted at least ten times. V and J are TRBV6-2 or TRBV6-3 and TRBJ2-7; D uncertain. This CDR3 comprises 14 residues. In germline, CDR1 is MNHEY, CDR2 SVGEGT. Trimming removed 8 bases at V and 5 bases at J, with 19 bases between. The CDR3 DNA follows: TGTGCCAGCGTAAGGACGGTGGACCTCAACGAGCAGTACTTC. It is translated as CASVRTVDLNEQYF.

This clonotype is labeled large. The chain uses TRBV7-6 and TRBJ2-7; TRBD2 matches at 11 bases. The CDR3 loop spans 14 amino acids. Trimming at V came to 5 bases and at J to 3 bases, leaving 3 bases not matched to a gene. Germline CDR1 reads SGHVS; CDR2 reads FNYEAQ. CDR3 bases: TGTGCCAGCAGCGAGACTAGCGGGGACTACGAGCAGTACTTC. As protein: CASSETSGDYEQYF.

This clonotype has a count of ten or more. This sequence joins TRBV7-9 and TRBJ2-7; perhaps D is TRBD1 or TRBD2 (7 bases each). CDR1 is SEHNR and CDR2 is FQNEAQ in the germline V gene (reference sequence). This CDR3 contains 13 residues. Trimming left V 6 bases short and J 6 bases short, with 15 bases between. CDR3 sequence: CASRPDREGEQYF. CDR3 nucleotides: TGTGCCAGCAGACCCGACAGGGAGGGCGAGCAGTACTTC.

Relative to its sample, this clonotype is medium-sized. The V call is TRBV5-1, the J call TRBJ2-7, with 7 positions matching TRBD1. The CDR3 sequence is 13 residues long. The V segment lost 6 bases and the J segment 1 base; nucleotides outside the gene matches: 4. From germline, CDR1 is SGHRS and CDR2 YFSETQ. CDR3 in amino acids: CASTEDRSYEQYF. CDR3 sequence (DNA): TGCGCCAGCACAGAGGACAGGTCCTACGAGCAGTACTTC.

This clonotype was counted a few times. J is TRBJ2-7 and V is TRBV29-1; D not resolved. This CDR3 comprises 11 residues. Germline values: CDR1 SQVTM, CDR2 ANQGSEA. Trimming removed 2 bases at V and 4 bases at J, with 6 bases between. The DNA for the CDR3 is TGCAGCGTTGAACATCAGTACGAGCAGTACTTC. It is translated as CSVEHQYEQYF.

In this sample, this clonotype turned up many times. A much larger clone differs from this one at a single base, so this may be a read error. This chain joins TRBV7-9 and TRBJ1-1, with a weak D call TRBD1 (5 bases). The V gene's germline CDR1 is SEHNR and CDR2 FQNEAQ (reference sequence). The CDR3 is 15 residues long. DNA for the CDR3: TGTGTCAGCAGCCTCGGGGGGGGAGGTGGCACTGAAGCTTTCTTT. This encodes CVSSLGGGGGTEAFF.

The chain is built from TRBV4-1 and TRBJ2-1, with D tentatively TRBD1 or TRBD2 (5 bases each). This CDR3 region has 15 residues. Germline V CDR1 and CDR2: MGHRA, YSYEKL. V was shortened by 1 base and J by 0 bases, with 7 bases between the two germline ends. CDR3 residues: CASSQGGSSYNEQFF. DNA for the CDR3: TGCGCCAGCAGCCAAGGGGGGAGCTCCTACAATGAGCAGTTCTTC.

The chain is built from TRBV29-1 and TRBJ2-7; D possibly corresponds to TRBD2 (6 bases). The V and J ends lost 2 bases and 7 bases respectively, with 15 bases between them. The CDR3 is made up of 13 amino acids. Germline loops: CDR1 SQVTM, CDR2 ANQGSEA. CDR3 amino acids: CSVEYGGMREQYF. CDR3 sequence (DNA): TGCAGCGTTGAATACGGGGGAATGAGGGAGCAGTACTTC.

Ten or more counts support this clonotype. The chain links TRBV10-2 to TRBJ2-7; either TRBD1 or TRBD2 may fit D (6 bases each). V shed 0 bases and J shed 2 bases, with 8 bases lying between them. Germline lookup yields CDR1 WSHSY and CDR2 SAAADI. This CDR3 has 14 residues. CDR3 residues: CASSESRGPYEQYF. DNA for the CDR3: TGCGCCAGCAGTGAGTCCCGGGGGCCCTACGAGCAGTACTTC.

V gene TRBV9 combines with J gene TRBJ2-7; 7 bases align to TRBD2. The J segment lost 3 bases and the V segment lost 2 bases, leaving 14 bases of the junction unmatched. The CDR3 spans 17 residues. Germline CDR1 is SGDLS and CDR2 is YYNGEE. DNA of the CDR3: TGTGCCAGCAGCGTTAGCGGAGATGGGAGCGGGAACTACGAGCAGTACTTC. Translating gives CASSVSGDGSGNYEQYF.

This clonotype was seen ten or more times. This may arise from a read error, as a much more abundant clone is one base away. The CDR3, as DNA: TGTGCCAGCAGTTTTAGGCGGACTGGCGCCTATAATTCACCCCTCCACTTT. Amino acid sequence: CASSFRRTGAYNSPLHF. The J gene is TRBJ1-6, the V gene TRBV12-3 or TRBV12-4, with D hard to call. V lost 3 bases, J lost 2 bases, and 14 bases lay in between. The CDR3 has 17 residues.